This T cell receptor (beta chain) derives from a study of cytomegalovirus exposure and HLA in healthy donors. General study results and limits: While the bulk of TCR sequences proved rare, some public TCRs turned up in many donors. The authors assumed roughly uniform sequencing depth across donors for presence/absence analyses.

A multiplex PCR was run with 60 Vbeta primers and 13 Jbeta primers. Assay used: immunoSEQ multiplex PCR; TCRdb lists only in-frame clones, some missing. Of 110,000 to 150,000 clones in the sample, approximately 80% were seen once. On this clone itself: As yet, its antigen is unknown.

The CDR3 has 16 residues. Germline trimming cut 3 bases from V and 5 bases from J; bases unmatched to any gene: 8. In germline, CDR1 is MNHNS, CDR2 SASEGT. The sequence derives from a woman between 40 and 55 years old in good health and CMV-seropositive. The chain has TRBV6-1 and TRBJ2-7, with 12 bases that match TRBD1. Sequencing used PBMCs. CDR3: CASSDRDRGRIHEQYF. The CDR3 DNA sequence: TGTGCCAGCAGTGATAGGGACAGGGGGCGGATCCACGAGCAGTACTTC.